Listed here are 28 T cell receptor beta chains from one sample, sequenced in a study of lymphopenia after photon versus proton radiotherapy (dated by TCRdb to between 2018 and 2021). Library preparation used the immunoSEQ multiplex PCR assay. TCRdb holds this immuneACCESS table with in-frame rearrangements only. Some clones are missing; in checked studies, unresolved V genes explain under half, and the rest has no known cause. Present in this sample are around 31,000 clones, roughly 89% of which were seen just once. The ten largest make up around 6.7% of the sample. This material consisted of peripheral blood, taken from a patient treated with proton-based radiotherapy. All receptors come from a woman between 65 and 79 years old with pancreatic cancer. Some clones in this sample may be carry-over from other donors' samples.

This chain uses TRBV10-3 with TRBJ1-1; the D gene is possibly TRBD1 (5 bases). With 0 bases removed from V and 5 bases from J, the gap between germline ends came to 10 bases. The CDR3 length is 14 residues. CDR1 is ENHRY, CDR2 SYGVKD, per germline. The CDR3 sequence: CAISESAGKTEAFF. The CDR3 nucleotides read TGTGCCATCAGTGAGTCGGCAGGGAAGACTGAAGCTTTCTTT.

The J gene is TRBJ2-3, the V gene TRBV5-6; D is undetermined. V was shortened by 1 base and J by 2 bases, with 14 bases between the two germline ends. The CDR3 is 16 residues long. CDR1 and CDR2 (germline): SGHDT, YYEEEE. The CDR3: CASSLWQEKYTDTQYF. The CDR3 DNA reads as TGTGCCAGCAGCTTGTGGCAGGAAAAATACACAGATACGCAGTATTTT.

The count of this clone is one. This rearrangement joins TRBV2 to TRBJ2-7, with 7 bases matching TRBD2. Germline V CDR1 and CDR2: SNHLY, FYNNEI. The ends lost 2 bases at V and 7 bases at J; junction bases unmatched: 5. The CDR3 consists of 13 residues. The CDR3 region has the DNA TGTGCCAGCAGTGAAAGTAGGGGAGGGGAGCAGTACTTC. Translation: CASSESRGGEQYF.

The V call is TRBV11-2, the J call TRBJ2-2; the D is unclear. Germline V gives CDR1 SGHAT, CDR2 FQNNGV. Trimming left V 5 bases short and J 1 base short, with 8 bases between. There are 14 residues in the CDR3. This chain's CDR3 is CASSPRQNTGELFF. The CDR3 DNA reads as TGTGCCAGCAGCCCCCGACAGAACACCGGGGAGCTGTTTTTT.

The chain employs TRBV6-5 and TRBJ1-4; tentatively, D is TRBD1 (5 bases). Trimming left V 6 bases short and J 14 bases short, with 13 bases between. The CDR3 extends over 11 amino acids. Germline V gene lookup returns CDR1 MNHEY and CDR2 SVGAGI. CDR3 in amino acids: CASRAQGPLFF. CDR3 bases: TGTGCCAGCAGGGCCCAGGGTCCCCTGTTTTTT.

The chain is built from TRBV5-4 and TRBJ2-7; D is ambiguous. Germline V CDR1 and CDR2: SGHNT, YYREEE (reference sequence). V was shortened by 4 bases and J by 2 bases, with 16 bases between the two germline ends. The CDR3 contains 15 residues. The CDR3 sequence: CASSPGNHVAYEQYF. CDR3 nucleotides: TGTGCCAGCAGCCCCGGCAACCATGTGGCCTACGAGCAGTACTTC.

Comment on this clone: Within the sample, other DNA sequences also encode this same CDR3. The V and J genes are TRBV7-9 and TRBJ2-7; D call uncertain. CDR1 and CDR2 from the germline V gene are SEHNR and FQNEAQ (reference sequence). Trimming took off 6 bases at V and 1 base at J, with 4 bases between the two ends. The length of the CDR3 is 11 residues. The CDR3 coding sequence is TGTGCCAGCAGTTTATCCTACGAGCAGTACTTC. It encodes CASSLSYEQYF.

This sequence joins TRBV9 and TRBJ2-1; the D is unclear. The V and J ends lost 0 bases and 8 bases respectively, with 6 bases between them. Germline V lookup: CDR1 SGDLS, CDR2 YYNGEE. CDR3 length: 12 amino acids. The CDR3 DNA follows: TGTGCCAGCAGCGTAGGGCAGGATGAGCAGTTCTTC. This gives the protein CASSVGQDEQFF.

The genes are TRBV5-1 and TRBJ1-2, with D unresolved. V gave up 1 base and J gave up 0 bases, with 10 bases separating them. The CDR3 has 15 residues. Germline V gene lookup returns CDR1 SGHRS and CDR2 YFSETQ. The CDR3 DNA reads TGCGCCAGCAGCTTGTCAGGACCTTCTAACTATGGCTACACCTTC. Translated, it gives CASSLSGPSNYGYTF.

The chain carries TRBV19 and TRBJ2-1, with 11 nucleotides matching TRBD2. Germline loops: CDR1 LNHDA, CDR2 SQIVND (reference sequence). This CDR3 is built from 16 residues. Trimming removed 5 bases from V and 8 bases from J; junction bases left unmatched: 11. The CDR3 DNA is TGTGCCAGTAGTTTCCTTAGCGGGAGGGAAGATCATGAGCAGTTCTTC. Translation: CASSFLSGREDHEQFF.

The J gene is TRBJ2-7, the V gene TRBV28; D tentatively reads TRBD1 or TRBD2 (5 bases each). The CDR3 sequence is 12 residues long. Trimming took off 6 bases at V and 4 bases at J, with 10 bases between the two ends. Germline CDR1 reads MDHEN; CDR2 reads SYDVKM. For the CDR3, the DNA is TGTGCCAGCAGGGGGACCTCATACGAGCAGTACTTC. It is translated as CASRGTSYEQYF.

This sequence joins TRBV27 and TRBJ2-1; a possible D gene is TRBD2 (5 bases). The germline CDR1 and CDR2 sequences are MNHEY and SMNVEV (reference sequence). CDR3 length: 14 amino acids. V shed 4 bases and J shed 4 bases, with 11 bases lying between them. CDR3 coding DNA: TGTGCCAGCAGTTATACGGGCGGGTACAATGAGCAGTTCTTC. This translates into CASSYTGGYNEQFF.

J is TRBJ2-5 and V is TRBV28; 7 nucleotides agree with TRBD2. The CDR3 length is 16 residues. Trimming removed 2 bases from V and 7 bases from J; junction bases left unmatched: 13. Germline CDR1 and CDR2: MDHEN and SYDVKM. The CDR3 sequence is CASSLRAGGGSGTQYF. CDR3 sequence (DNA): TGTGCCAGCAGTTTACGTGCAGGCGGGGGTTCCGGGACCCAGTACTTC.

J is TRBJ1-1 and V is TRBV5-1; TRBD1 agrees at 9 bases. The germline V gene encodes CDR1 SGHRS and CDR2 YFSETQ. CDR3 length: 15 residues. The J segment lost 1 base and the V segment lost 3 bases, leaving 4 bases of the junction unmatched. CDR3 coding DNA: TGCGCCAGCAGCTCAGGACAGGGGCAGAACACTGAAGCTTTCTTT. Translating gives CASSSGQGQNTEAFF.

Only one count was recorded for this clone. This rearrangement joins TRBV28 to TRBJ1-2; D ambiguous. V lost 3 bases and J 3 bases, leaving 2 bases between the germline ends. The CDR3 is 11 amino acids. In germline, CDR1 is MDHEN, CDR2 SYDVKM. Here the CDR3 DNA reads TGTGCCAGCAGTTTGGACTATGGCTACACCTTC. As protein: CASSLDYGYTF.

The chain employs TRBV6-1 and TRBJ2-7, with TRBD1 matching 9 bases. V shed 6 bases and J 6 bases; nucleotides not matched to a gene: 12. The CDR3 is made up of 15 amino acids. Germline V CDR1 and CDR2: MNHNS, SASEGT. The CDR3 spells CASSSLTGGQGEQYF. CDR3 nucleotide sequence: TGTGCCAGCAGCTCGCTTACAGGGGGCCAGGGCGAGCAGTACTTC.

V usage is TRBV6-5 and J usage is TRBJ2-5; 9 bases align to TRBD1. CDR3 length equals 13 residues. The V and J ends lost 5 bases and 5 bases, in that order; junction bases with no gene match: 3. Per germline, CDR1 MNHEY and CDR2 SVGAGI. CDR3 coding DNA: TGTGCCAGCAGTGGACAGGGGAGGGAGACCCAGTACTTC. Its protein product is CASSGQGRETQYF.

The gene calls are TRBV5-1 and TRBJ2-5; 11 nucleotides match TRBD2. V gave up 2 bases and J gave up 5 bases; unmatched junction bases: 8. Germline V gene data show CDR1 as SGHRS and CDR2 as YFSETQ. The CDR3 has 16 residues. The CDR3 region is CASSFTTSGSGETQYF. The CDR3 nucleotides read TGCGCCAGCAGCTTTACAACTAGCGGGAGTGGTGAGACCCAGTACTTC.

The chain couples TRBV10-3 to TRBJ2-7, with 7 nucleotides matching TRBD1. J gave up 2 bases and V 6 bases, and 10 bases lay outside the gene matches. Germline CDR1 is ENHRY and CDR2 is SYGVKD. The CDR3 runs to 15 residues. This chain's CDR3 is CAIRESGQATYEQYF. In DNA form, the CDR3 reads TGTGCCATCAGGGAGAGTGGACAGGCCACCTACGAGCAGTACTTC.

This chain uses TRBV10-3 with TRBJ1-2, with a weak D call TRBD1 (5 bases). Germline V CDR1 and CDR2: ENHRY, SYGVKD. The length of the CDR3 is 14 residues. V was trimmed by 6 bases and J by 0 bases, leaving 11 bases between them. CDR3 protein: CAIRDGGANYGYTF. Written as DNA, the CDR3 is TGTGCCATCAGGGACGGGGGAGCTAACTATGGCTACACCTTC.

This clone occurred a few times. V and J are TRBV5-1 and TRBJ1-4; possibly TRBD1 for D (6 bases). V lost 5 bases and J lost 7, with 18 bases in between. The CDR3 has 15 residues. Looked up from germline, CDR1 is SGHRS and CDR2 is YFSETQ. The CDR3 loop reads CASSTGQGQSEKLFF. Here the CDR3 DNA reads TGCGCCAGCAGTACCGGGCAGGGGCAGAGTGAAAAACTGTTTTTT. The whole variable domain, remainder taken from reference TRBV5-1 and TRBJ1-4, is KAGVTQTPRYLIKTRGQQVTLSCSPISGHRSVSWYQQTPGQGLQFLFEYFSETQRNKGNFPGRFSGRQFSNSRSEMNVSTLELGDSALYLCASSTGQGQSEKLFFGSGTQLSVL.

The chain links TRBV15 to TRBJ1-5; 10 bases fit TRBD1. Per the germline V gene, CDR1 is LNHNV and CDR2 is YYDKDF (reference sequence). J lost 0 bases, V lost 0 bases, and 8 bases had no gene match. CDR3 length: 19 residues. The CDR3 loop reads CATSRDLGTGVYSNQPQHF. In nucleotides, the CDR3 is TGTGCCACCAGCAGAGATTTAGGGACAGGGGTTTATAGCAATCAGCCCCAGCATTTT.

This chain connects TRBV6-5 to TRBJ1-1, with D tentatively TRBD1 (6 bases). The CDR3 spans 15 residues. Trimming stripped 5 bases from V and 3 bases from J, with 16 bases between. Germline V gene data show CDR1 as MNHEY and CDR2 as SVGAGI. This CDR3 reads CASSLRGQADTEAFF. CDR3 sequence (DNA): TGTGCCAGCAGTCTACGGGGGCAGGCAGACACTGAAGCTTTCTTT.

CDR3 sequence: CASSLLGGSSYNEQFF. The CDR3 nucleotides are TGTGCCAGCAGCTTATTAGGCGGGAGCTCCTACAATGAGCAGTTCTTC. The chain couples TRBV7-3 to TRBJ2-1; 7 bases agree with TRBD2. V trimming: 2 bases; J trimming: 0 bases; junction bases outside the gene matches: 4. CDR3 size: 16 residues. CDR1 and CDR2 from the germline V gene are SGHTA and FQGTGA.

Remarks on this clone: An end of the junction does not agree with germline; a read error may underlie this. The chain has TRBV7-2 and TRBJ2-5; maybe TRBD1 (6 bases). Germline values: CDR1 SGHTA, CDR2 FQGNSA. The CDR3 has 15 residues. The CDR3 nucleotides are TGTGCCAGCACCTTAGCAGGGGTCTTGGGGGAGACCCAGTACTTC. This codes for CASTLAGVLGETQYF.

This clone was counted only a few times. The chain's CDR3 is CAIRGAGDPYEQYF. CDR3 nucleotide sequence: TGTGCCATCAGAGGAGCGGGAGATCCCTACGAGCAGTACTTC. The gene calls are TRBV10-3 and TRBJ2-7, with 8 bases fitting TRBD2. V trimming: 6 bases; J trimming: 2 bases; junction bases outside the gene matches: 6. This CDR3 is built from 14 residues. Germline CDR1 reads ENHRY; CDR2 reads SYGVKD.

The rearrangement joins TRBV30 to TRBJ2-7, with 9 positions matching TRBD1. J was trimmed by 5 bases and V by 0 bases; bases with no gene match: 5. This CDR3 spans 14 amino acids. The germline V gene encodes CDR1 GTSNPN and CDR2 SVGIG (reference sequence). In DNA, the CDR3 is TGTGCCTGGAGTGTTGGGACAGGGCGCCACGAGCAGTACTTC. Amino acid sequence: CAWSVGTGRHEQYF.

The chain recombines TRBV29-1 with TRBJ1-1, with 8 bases aligning to TRBD1. CDR1 is SQVTM, CDR2 ANQGSEA, per germline. The CDR3 runs to 12 residues. V lost 6 bases to trimming and J lost 10 bases; unmatched junction nucleotides: 10. CDR3 in DNA: TGCAGCGTGGGGAGACAGGGGAGTAGAGCTTTCTTT. Translating gives CSVGRQGSRAFF.